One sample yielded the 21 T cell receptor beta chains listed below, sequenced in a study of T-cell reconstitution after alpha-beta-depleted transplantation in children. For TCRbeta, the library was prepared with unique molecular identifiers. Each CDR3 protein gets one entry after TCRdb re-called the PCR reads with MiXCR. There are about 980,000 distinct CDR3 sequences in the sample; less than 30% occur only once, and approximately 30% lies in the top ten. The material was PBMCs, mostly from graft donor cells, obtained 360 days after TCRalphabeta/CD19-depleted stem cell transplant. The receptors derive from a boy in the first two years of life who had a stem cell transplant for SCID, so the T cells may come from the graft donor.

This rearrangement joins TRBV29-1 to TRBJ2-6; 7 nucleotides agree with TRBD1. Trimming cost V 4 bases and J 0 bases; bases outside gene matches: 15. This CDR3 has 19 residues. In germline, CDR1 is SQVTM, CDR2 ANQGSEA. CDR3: CSVVNEGDSSFSGANVLTF. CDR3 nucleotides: TGCAGCGTTGTCAATGAAGGGGACAGTTCCTTCTCTGGGGCCAACGTCCTGACTTTC.

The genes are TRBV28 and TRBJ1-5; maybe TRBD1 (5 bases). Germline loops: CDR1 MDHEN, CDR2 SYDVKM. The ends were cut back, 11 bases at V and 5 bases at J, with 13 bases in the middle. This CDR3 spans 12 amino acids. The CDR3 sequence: CAGGSLYQPQHF. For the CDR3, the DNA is TGTGCCGGGGGGAGTCTCTATCAGCCCCAGCATTTT.

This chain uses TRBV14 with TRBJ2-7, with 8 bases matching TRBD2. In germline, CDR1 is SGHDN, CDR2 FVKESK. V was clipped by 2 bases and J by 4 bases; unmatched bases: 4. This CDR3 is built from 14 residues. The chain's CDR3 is CASSQTSGYYEQYF. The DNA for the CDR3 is TGTGCCAGCAGCCAAACTAGCGGCTATTACGAGCAGTACTTC. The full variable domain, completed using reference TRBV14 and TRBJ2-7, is EAGVTQFPSHSVIEKGQTVTLRCDPISGHDNLYWYRRVMGKEIKFLLHFVKESKQDESGMPNNRFLAERTGGTYSTLKVQPAELEDSGVYFCASSQTSGYYEQYFGPGTRLTVT.

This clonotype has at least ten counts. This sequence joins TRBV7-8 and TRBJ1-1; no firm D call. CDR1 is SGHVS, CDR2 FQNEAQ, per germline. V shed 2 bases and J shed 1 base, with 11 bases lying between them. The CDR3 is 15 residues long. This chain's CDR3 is CASSLIPTTNTEAFF. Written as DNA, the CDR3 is TGTGCCAGCAGCTTAATTCCGACCACGAACACTGAAGCTTTCTTT.

The CDR3 DNA reads as TGCGCCAGCAGCCAATTTACCGGGACAGGGGACGAGCAGTACTTC. Its translation: CASSQFTGTGDEQYF. This chain connects TRBV4-1 to TRBJ2-7, with 10 positions matching TRBD1. The J segment lost 5 bases and the V segment lost 2 bases, leaving 6 bases of the junction unmatched. This CDR3 comprises 15 residues. Germline V CDR1 and CDR2: MGHRA, YSYEKL.

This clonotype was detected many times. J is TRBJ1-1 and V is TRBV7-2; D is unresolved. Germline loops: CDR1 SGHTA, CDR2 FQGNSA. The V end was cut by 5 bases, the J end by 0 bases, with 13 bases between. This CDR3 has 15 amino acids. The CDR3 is CASSPTWGLNTEAFF. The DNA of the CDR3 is TGTGCCAGCAGCCCGACATGGGGTTTGAACACTGAAGCTTTCTTT.

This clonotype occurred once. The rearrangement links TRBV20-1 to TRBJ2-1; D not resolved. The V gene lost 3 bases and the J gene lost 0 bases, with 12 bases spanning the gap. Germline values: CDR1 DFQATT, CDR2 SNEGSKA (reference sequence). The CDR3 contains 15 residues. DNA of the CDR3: TGCAGTGCTAGTTTCGGCGCCAGCTCCTACAATGAGCAGTTCTTC. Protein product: CSASFGASSYNEQFF.

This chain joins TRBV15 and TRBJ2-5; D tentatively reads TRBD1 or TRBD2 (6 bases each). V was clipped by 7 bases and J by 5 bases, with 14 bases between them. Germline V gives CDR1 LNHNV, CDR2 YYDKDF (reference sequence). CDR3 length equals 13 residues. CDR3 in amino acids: CATKGGWWETQYF. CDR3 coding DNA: TGTGCCACCAAGGGGGGTTGGTGGGAGACCCAGTACTTC.

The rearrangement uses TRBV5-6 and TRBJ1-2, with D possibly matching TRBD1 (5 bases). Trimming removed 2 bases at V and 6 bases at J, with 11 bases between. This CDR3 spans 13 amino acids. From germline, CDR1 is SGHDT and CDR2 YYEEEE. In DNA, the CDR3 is TGTGCCAGCAGCTTACTCAGGGTTAATGGCTACACCTTC. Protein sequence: CASSLLRVNGYTF.

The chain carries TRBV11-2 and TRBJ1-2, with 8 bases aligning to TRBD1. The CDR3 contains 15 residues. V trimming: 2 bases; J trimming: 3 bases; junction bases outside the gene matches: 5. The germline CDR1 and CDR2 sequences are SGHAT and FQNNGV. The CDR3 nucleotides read TGTGCCAGCAGCTTACGGTCAGGGGGCGACTATGGCTACACCTTC. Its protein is CASSLRSGGDYGYTF.

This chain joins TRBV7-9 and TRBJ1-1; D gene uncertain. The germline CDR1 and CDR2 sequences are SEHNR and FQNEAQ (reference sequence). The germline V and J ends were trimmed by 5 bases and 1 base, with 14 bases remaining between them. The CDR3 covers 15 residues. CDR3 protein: CASSPGWGGNTEAFF. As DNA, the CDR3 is TGTGCCAGCAGCCCCGGTTGGGGAGGGAACACTGAAGCTTTCTTT.

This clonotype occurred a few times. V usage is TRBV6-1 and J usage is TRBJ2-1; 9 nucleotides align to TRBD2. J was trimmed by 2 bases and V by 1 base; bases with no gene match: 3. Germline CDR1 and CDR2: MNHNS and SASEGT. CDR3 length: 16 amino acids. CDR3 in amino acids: CASSEGGGVAYNEQFF. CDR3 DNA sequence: TGTGCCAGCAGTGAAGGCGGGGGGGTAGCCTACAATGAGCAGTTCTTC.

For the CDR3, the DNA is TGTGCCAGCAGCCAAGACCTGGCGGGGGGGCTGGAGACCCAGTACTTC. Translated: CASSQDLAGGLETQYF. J is TRBJ2-5 and V is TRBV3-1, with TRBD2 matching 9 bases. CDR3 length equals 16 residues. Germline CDR1 is LGHDT and CDR2 is YNNKEL (reference sequence). The V and J ends lost 0 bases and 5 bases, in that order; junction bases with no gene match: 7.

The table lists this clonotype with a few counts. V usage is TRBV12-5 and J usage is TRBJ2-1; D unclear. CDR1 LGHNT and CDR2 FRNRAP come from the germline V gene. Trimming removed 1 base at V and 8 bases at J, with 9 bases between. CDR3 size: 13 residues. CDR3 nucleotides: TGTGCTAGTGGTTTGGACAGTTCCGATGAGCAGTTCTTC. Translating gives CASGLDSSDEQFF. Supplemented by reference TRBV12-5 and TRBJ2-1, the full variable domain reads DARVTQTPRHKVTEMGQEVTMRCQPILGHNTVFWYRQTMMQGLELLAYFRNRAPLDDSGMPKDRFSAEMPDATLATLKIQPSEPRDSAVYFCASGLDSSDEQFFGPGTRLTVL.

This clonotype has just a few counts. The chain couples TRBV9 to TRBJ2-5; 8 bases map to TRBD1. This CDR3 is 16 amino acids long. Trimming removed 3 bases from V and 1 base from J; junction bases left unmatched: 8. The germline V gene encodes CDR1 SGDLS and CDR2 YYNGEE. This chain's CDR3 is CASSAHRDRIQETQYF. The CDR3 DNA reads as TGTGCCAGCAGCGCGCACCGGGACAGGATCCAAGAGACCCAGTACTTC.

The CDR3, as DNA: TGCAGTGCCTACCCCCTGTCTCCGGGACATCGCGAGCAGTACTTC. Translation gives CSAYPLSPGHREQYF. This chain uses TRBV20-1 with TRBJ2-7; a weak D match, TRBD1 (6 bases). V gave up 6 bases and J gave up 6 bases, with 24 bases separating them. Germline assignment: CDR1 DFQATT and CDR2 SNEGSKA (reference sequence). CDR3 length equals 15 residues.

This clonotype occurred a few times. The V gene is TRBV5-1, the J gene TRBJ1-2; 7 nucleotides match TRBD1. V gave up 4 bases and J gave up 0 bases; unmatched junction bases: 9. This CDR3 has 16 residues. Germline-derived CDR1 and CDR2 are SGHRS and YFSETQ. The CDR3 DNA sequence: TGCGCCAGCAGCACTCCCGGGACAGTTACTAACTATGGCTACACCTTC. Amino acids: CASSTPGTVTNYGYTF.

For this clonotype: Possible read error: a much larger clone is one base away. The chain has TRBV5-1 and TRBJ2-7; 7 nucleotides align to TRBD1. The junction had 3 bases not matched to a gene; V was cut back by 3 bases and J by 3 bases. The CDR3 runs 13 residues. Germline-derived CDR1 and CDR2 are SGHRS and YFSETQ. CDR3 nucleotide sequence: TGCGCCAGCAGCTGGGGACAGAACTACGAGCAGTACTTC. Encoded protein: CASSWGQNYEQYF.

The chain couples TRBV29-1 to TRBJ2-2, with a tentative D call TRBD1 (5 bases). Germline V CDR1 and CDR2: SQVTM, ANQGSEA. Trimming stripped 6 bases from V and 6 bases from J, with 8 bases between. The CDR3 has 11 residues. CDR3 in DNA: TGCAGCGTATCAGGGCCCGGGGAGCTGTTTTTT. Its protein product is CSVSGPGELFF.

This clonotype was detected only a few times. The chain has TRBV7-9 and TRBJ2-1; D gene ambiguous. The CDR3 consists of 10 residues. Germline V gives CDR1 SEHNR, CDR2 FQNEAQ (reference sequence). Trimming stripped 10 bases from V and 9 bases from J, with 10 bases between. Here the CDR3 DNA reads TGTGCCATAGTTTACGGTGAGCAGTTCTTC. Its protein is CAIVYGEQFF. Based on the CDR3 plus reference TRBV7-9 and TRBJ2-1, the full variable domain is DTGVSQNPRHKITKRGQNVTFRCDPISEHNRLYWYRQTLGQGPEFLTYFQNEAQLEKSRLLSDRFSAERPKGSFSTLEIQRTEQGDSAMYLCAIVYGEQFFGPGTRLTVL.

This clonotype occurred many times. CDR3 region: CASSRPNSYEQYF. DNA of the CDR3: TGTGCCAGCAGCCGACCGAACTCCTACGAGCAGTACTTC. This sequence joins TRBV7-8 and TRBJ2-7; D not resolved. Germline V gene data show CDR1 as SGHVS and CDR2 as FQNEAQ. The CDR3 has 13 amino acids. V was cut by 5 bases and J by 0 bases, with 8 bases left in between.